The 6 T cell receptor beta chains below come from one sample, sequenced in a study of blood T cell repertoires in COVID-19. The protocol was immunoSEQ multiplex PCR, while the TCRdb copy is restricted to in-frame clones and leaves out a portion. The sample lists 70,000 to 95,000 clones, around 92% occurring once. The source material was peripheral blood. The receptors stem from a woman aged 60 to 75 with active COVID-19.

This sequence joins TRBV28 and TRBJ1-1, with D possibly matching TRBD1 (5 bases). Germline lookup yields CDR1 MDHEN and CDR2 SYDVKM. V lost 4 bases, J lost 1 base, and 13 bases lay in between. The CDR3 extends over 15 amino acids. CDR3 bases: TGTGCCAGCAGTTCCCACCAGGGAACGAACACTGAAGCTTTCTTT. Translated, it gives CASSSHQGTNTEAFF. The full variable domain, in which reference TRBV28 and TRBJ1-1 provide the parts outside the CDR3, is DVKVTQSSRYLVKRTGEKVFLECVQDMDHENMFWYRQDPGLGLRLIYFSYDVKMKEKGDIPEGYSVSREKKERFSLILESASTNQTSMYLCASSSHQGTNTEAFFGQGTRLTVV.

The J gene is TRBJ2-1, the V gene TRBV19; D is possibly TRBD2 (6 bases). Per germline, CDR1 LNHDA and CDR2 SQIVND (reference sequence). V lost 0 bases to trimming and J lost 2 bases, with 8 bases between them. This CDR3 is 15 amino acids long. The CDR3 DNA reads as TGTGCCAGTAGTATAGACGGGGGAGCCTACAATGAGCAGTTCTTC. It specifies CASSIDGGAYNEQFF.

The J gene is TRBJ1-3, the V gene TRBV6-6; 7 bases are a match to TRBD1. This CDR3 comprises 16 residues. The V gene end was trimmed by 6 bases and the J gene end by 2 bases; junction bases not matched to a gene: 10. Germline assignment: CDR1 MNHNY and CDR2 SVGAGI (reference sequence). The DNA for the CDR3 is TGTGCCAGCAGCTCTTCGAGAGGGACAGCTGGAAACACCATATATTTT. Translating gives CASSSSRGTAGNTIYF.

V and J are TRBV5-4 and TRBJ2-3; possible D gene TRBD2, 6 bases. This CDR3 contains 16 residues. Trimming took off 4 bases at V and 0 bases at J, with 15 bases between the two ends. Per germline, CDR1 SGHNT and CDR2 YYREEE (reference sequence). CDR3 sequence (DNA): TGTGCCAGCAGCAGCCGTGGGGGGATTAGCACAGATACGCAGTATTTT. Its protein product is CASSSRGGISTDTQYF.

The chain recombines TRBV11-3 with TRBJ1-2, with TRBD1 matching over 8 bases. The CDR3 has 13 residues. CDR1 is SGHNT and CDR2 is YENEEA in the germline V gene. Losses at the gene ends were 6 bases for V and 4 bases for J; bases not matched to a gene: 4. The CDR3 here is CASSPGTGYGYTF. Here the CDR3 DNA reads TGTGCCAGCAGTCCAGGGACAGGCTATGGCTACACCTTC.

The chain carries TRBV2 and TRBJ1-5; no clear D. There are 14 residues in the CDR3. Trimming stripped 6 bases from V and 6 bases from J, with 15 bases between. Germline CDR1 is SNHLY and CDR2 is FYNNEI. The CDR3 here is CASSPVRPGQPQHF. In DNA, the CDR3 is TGTGCCAGCAGCCCCGTGAGGCCGGGTCAGCCCCAGCATTTT.